This TCR beta chain was captured by sequencing in a study of Ad26.COV2.S vaccination and SARS-CoV-2 variants (dated by TCRdb to about 2021). Broadly, across the study: Vaccine-arm donors came from COV1001, a multicentre, randomized, double-blind, placebo-controlled phase I-IIa trial of Ad26.COV2.S in healthy adults. Investigators did not know the trial group allocation while performing experiments and assessing outcomes. A total of approximately 32 samples were included in the TCR-sequenced set, comprising about 20 Ad26.COV2.S vaccine recipients, 5 placebo recipients and 8 SARS-CoV-2 convalescent individuals. The specificity and breadth of SARS-CoV-2-reactive T cell receptors after Ad26.COV2.S vaccination were assessed by TCRbeta repertoire sequencing. Participants in the trial were split at random into five groups of five each, receiving low-dose or high-dose Ad26.COV2.S once or twice, or else placebo on both occasions. Dosing of Ad26.COV2.S was intramuscular, at either 5x10^10 or 1x10^11 viral particles, delivered as one shot or as two shots spaced 56 days apart. Broad study findings and their caveats: Non-spike TCR breadth was comparable between vaccine and placebo recipients, consistent with the vaccine containing only spike. After vaccination, spike-specific CD8+ and CD4+ T cell responses were reported to show substantial breadth. The study was not powered to compare responses between vaccine doses or regimens. It was noted by the authors that total T cell responses may have been underestimated by the TCR breadth and depth analyses. Spike-specific TCR breadth was higher in Ad26.COV2.S recipients than in placebo recipients (P = 0.0014).

This clone appeared a few times. The target of this receptor is not known. It has no much larger one-base neighbor in the sample; base qualities were not kept. The immunoSEQ Assay was the method used to sequence TCRbeta CDR3 regions. After extraction, genomic DNA underwent amplification by bias-controlled multiplex PCR, followed by high-throughput sequencing. Regarding the original processing steps: To quantify the absolute abundance of every unique TCRbeta CDR3 region, sequences were collapsed and filtered. Usable DNA was measured by amplifying reference genes present in all nucleated cells, and TCRbeta template counts were normalized to that usable DNA to estimate T cell fraction. Repertoire TCRs were annotated as SARS-CoV-2-specific by exact matching of V gene, CDR3 amino acid sequence and J gene to a known reactive TCR set. MIRA supplied the reference SARS-CoV-2 TCR set, which was filtered for enrichment in COVID-19-positive ImmuneCODE repertoires so that public or cross-reactive TCRs were removed. Drawing on the MIRA antigens, annotated TCRs were analysed further at the level of specific ORF or position within ORF. Breadth was defined as annotated unique rearrangements over total unique productive rearrangements; depth was the summed frequency of those rearrangements. Two-sided Wilcoxon rank-sum tests were used to compare TCR breadth between groups. TCRdb obtained this table from immuneACCESS and retained in-frame rearrangements with V and J assigned. These tables miss some clones; where compared with another copy, unresolved V genes account for less than half of the shortfall, and the remainder is unexplained. From that table come the V and J calls and clone size; the DNA was used to work out D and trimming. The sample table lists around 300,000 clones, roughly 90% of them with a count of one. Jointly, the top ten make up around 6.6% of the sample.

In light of the paper, this sample's treatment or condition label describes: roughly 18 received Ad26.COV2.S at low or high dose, single or two shots; a few received placebo; per-sample allocation not given. Repertoires of vaccine and placebo recipients were sequenced from samples collected on day 63 after the first injection. Cohort 1b enrolled around 24 adults aged 18-55 years at a single site in Boston, USA, between 29 July and 7 August 2020. As a vaccine, Ad26.COV2.S was a replication-incompetent adenovirus type 26 vector that expressed a prefusion-stabilized SARS-CoV-2 spike protein derived from the original Wuhan strain. Spanning cysteine to phenylalanine, the CDR3 consists of 13 amino acids. Only the CDR3 DNA stays, 39 bases, in frame from base 1. In the germline V gene, CDR1 corresponds to SGDLS and CDR2 to YYNGEE. Trimmed from V: 0 bases; trimmed from J: 8 bases; junction bases lacking a gene match: 4.

The V and J segments used are TRBV9 and TRBJ1-2; the central 7 bases match TRBD1. The starting material was peripheral blood, obtained in a trial of Ad26.COV2.S vaccine versus placebo. This clonotype was sampled from a person between 18 and 65 years old who received the Ad26.COV2.S COVID-19 vaccine or a placebo. The CDR3 region: CASSVAQGGGYTF. The sequenced DNA: TGTGCCAGCAGCGTAGCCCAGGGGGGGGGCTACACCTTC.